The 19 T cell receptor beta chains reported below all come from one sample, sequenced in a study of T cells after yellow fever vaccination. TCRdb itself ran the 5' RACE reads through MiXCR, one entry per CDR3 protein. In the table there are hundreds of thousands of distinct CDR3 sequences, roughly 12% of which are singletons. Here the sequenced sample was PBMCs, taken on the day of the yellow fever booster vaccination. The source of these receptors is a man under 40 who received the YFV17D yellow fever vaccine.

The V and J genes are TRBV27 and TRBJ2-7; the match to TRBD2 covers 8 bases. The trim removed 5 bases at V and 3 bases at J, leaving 9 bases unmatched. Germline values: CDR1 MNHEY, CDR2 SMNVEV (reference sequence). This CDR3 has 15 amino acids. In nucleotides, the CDR3 is TGTGCCAGCAGTCCTCTGGGACTAGGGGACTACGAGCAGTACTTC. Its protein product is CASSPLGLGDYEQYF.

The chain has TRBV12-3 or TRBV12-4 and TRBJ2-5; no clear D. This CDR3 contains 11 residues. The V end was cut by 10 bases, the J end by 3 bases, with 9 bases between. CDR3 sequence: CATRKEETQYF. The DNA for the CDR3 is TGTGCCACTCGAAAAGAAGAGACCCAGTACTTC.

The CDR3 region is CSVVGGRGTGELFF. The CDR3 DNA sequence: TGCAGCGTTGTTGGCGGCCGAGGGACCGGGGAGCTGTTTTTT. This chain uses TRBV29-1 with TRBJ2-2, with TRBD2 as a possible D gene (5 bases). V lost 4 bases and J 5 bases, leaving 14 bases between the germline ends. The CDR3 loop spans 14 amino acids. CDR1 SQVTM and CDR2 ANQGSEA come from the germline V gene.

The rearrangement joins TRBV10-2 to TRBJ2-5, with D uncertain. Per the germline V gene, CDR1 is WSHSY and CDR2 is SAAADI. The CDR3 consists of 15 residues. Trimming removed 0 bases from V and 5 bases from J, with 13 bases in between. CDR3 coding DNA: TGCGCCAGCAGTGAGTCGATGGCAGCCTTTGAGACCCAGTACTTC. Translating gives CASSESMAAFETQYF.

The chain uses TRBV11-2 and TRBJ2-3; possible D gene TRBD1, 5 bases. V dropped 1 base and J dropped 4 bases, with 9 bases sitting between them. This CDR3 contains 14 residues. Germline CDR1 reads SGHAT; CDR2 reads FQNNGV. CDR3 in amino acids: CASSLVGRPDTQYF. The CDR3 bases are TGTGCCAGCAGCTTAGTGGGGCGCCCAGATACGCAGTATTTT.

The J gene is TRBJ2-1, the V gene TRBV29-1; D remains ambiguous. Trimming removed 5 bases from V and 5 bases from J, with 10 bases in between. CDR1 SQVTM and CDR2 ANQGSEA come from the germline V gene. The CDR3 sequence is 12 residues long. In DNA, the CDR3 is TGCAGCGTTCCCCGGCTGAACAATGAGCAGTTCTTC. Encoded protein: CSVPRLNNEQFF.

The chain uses TRBV7-3 and TRBJ2-3, with a weak D call TRBD1 (6 bases). CDR3 size: 15 residues. The V gene's germline CDR1 is SGHTA and CDR2 FQGTGA. The V gene lost 1 base and the J gene lost 2 bases, with 10 bases spanning the gap. This chain's CDR3 is CASSLMGHHTDTQYF. The CDR3 bases are TGTGCCAGCAGCTTAATGGGACACCACACAGATACGCAGTATTTT.

This clonotype was counted only a few times. The gene calls are TRBV5-1 and TRBJ2-2; D is ambiguous. V lost 5 bases, J lost 0 bases, and 11 bases lay in between. Germline V lookup: CDR1 SGHRS, CDR2 YFSETQ. The CDR3 spans 15 residues. As DNA, the CDR3 is TGCGCCAGCAGTCTCCGGGTCACGAACACCGGGGAGCTGTTTTTT. The encoded protein is CASSLRVTNTGELFF.

The table lists this clonotype with a few counts. CDR3 DNA sequence: TGTGCCAGCAGTAGGACAGGGGGCTTTAGTCAGCCCCAGCATTTT. This gives the protein CASSRTGGFSQPQHF. This rearrangement joins TRBV12-3 or TRBV12-4 to TRBJ1-5; 11 bases agree with TRBD1. V was pared by 5 bases and J by 6 bases, with 6 bases of the junction left unmatched. CDR3 length: 15 residues.

V gene TRBV20-1 combines with J gene TRBJ2-7; 16 bases are a match to TRBD2. J was trimmed by 2 bases and V by 0 bases; bases with no gene match: 10. Germline CDR1 reads DFQATT; CDR2 reads SNEGSKA (reference sequence). There are 19 residues in the CDR3. This chain's CDR3 is CSARDQGLAGGLSPYEQYF. CDR3 DNA: TGCAGTGCTAGAGATCAGGGACTAGCGGGAGGGCTATCTCCCTACGAGCAGTACTTC.

This clonotype occurred a few times. V is TRBV6-5 and J is TRBJ2-2; TRBD2 might be the D (5 bases). The CDR3 totals 15 residues. CDR1 is MNHEY, CDR2 SVGAGI, per germline. Trimming took off 4 bases at V and 6 bases at J, with 15 bases between the two ends. CDR3: CASSSPEMRAGELFF. DNA for the CDR3: TGTGCCAGCAGTTCCCCTGAAATGCGGGCCGGGGAGCTGTTTTTT.

This clonotype was seen more than once but under ten times. The V gene is TRBV12-5, the J gene TRBJ1-2; 10 bases align to TRBD1. Germline CDR1 is LGHNT and CDR2 is FRNRAP. This CDR3 is built from 14 residues. V trimming: 6 bases; J trimming: 3 bases; junction bases outside the gene matches: 4. DNA of the CDR3: TGTGCTAGTGGGACAGGGGGCGCTCACTATGGCTACACCTTC. Protein product: CASGTGGAHYGYTF.

This chain uses TRBV18 with TRBJ2-7; perhaps TRBD1 as D (6 bases). V gave up 1 base and J gave up 7 bases, with 17 bases separating them. This CDR3 is built from 15 residues. Germline CDR1 reads KGHSH; CDR2 reads LQKENI. CDR3 loop: CASSPRVGTTGEQYF. The CDR3 DNA is TGTGCCAGCTCACCACGTGTGGGGACAACAGGGGAGCAGTACTTC.

This clonotype was observed a handful of times. This chain joins TRBV14 and TRBJ2-7; 11 positions match TRBD1. V was pared by 3 bases and J by 4 bases, with 8 bases of the junction left unmatched. Per the germline V gene, CDR1 is SGHDN and CDR2 is FVKESK. The CDR3 runs 16 residues. CDR3: CASSQVTGTGGYEQYF. CDR3 bases: TGTGCCAGCAGCCAGGTTACCGGGACAGGGGGTTACGAGCAGTACTTC.

The chain is built from TRBV10-3 and TRBJ2-2, with 11 nucleotides matching TRBD2. V shed 6 bases and J 5 bases; nucleotides not matched to a gene: 11. The CDR3 extends over 17 amino acids. Germline V gene lookup returns CDR1 ENHRY and CDR2 SYGVKD. CDR3 protein: CAIRPGLAEKRTGELFF. CDR3 coding DNA: TGTGCCATCAGACCGGGACTAGCGGAGAAGAGGACCGGGGAGCTGTTTTTT.

This clonotype has at least ten counts. The rearrangement joins TRBV20-1 to TRBJ2-7; no clear D gene. V shed 3 bases and J shed 7 bases, with 10 bases lying between them. Germline V lookup: CDR1 DFQATT, CDR2 SNEGSKA (reference sequence). CDR3 length: 11 residues. The CDR3 here is CSASQGLEQYF. The CDR3 DNA is TGCAGTGCTAGCCAAGGGCTTGAGCAGTACTTC.

This clonotype was counted between two and nine times. The chain has TRBV12-3 or TRBV12-4 and TRBJ2-5, with D possibly matching TRBD2 (6 bases). The CDR3 length is 15 residues. V lost 7 bases and J 5 bases, leaving 20 bases between the germline ends. The CDR3 reads CASTRAAAEGETQYF. Written as DNA, the CDR3 is TGTGCCAGCACACGAGCTGCGGCGGAGGGGGAGACCCAGTACTTC.

A few counts support this clonotype. The chain is built from TRBV20-1 and TRBJ1-6; possible D gene TRBD1, 5 bases. The CDR3 is 17 amino acids. V was pared by 1 base and J by 5 bases, with 18 bases between. The germline CDR1 and CDR2 sequences are DFQATT and SNEGSKA (reference sequence). The CDR3 DNA reads TGCAGTGCTAGAGCCGCAGGGCTTACAGAGGATAATTCACCCCTCCACTTT. It yields the protein CSARAAGLTEDNSPLHF.

This clonotype was recorded a few times. This chain joins TRBV10-2 and TRBJ2-3; D is tentatively TRBD1 or TRBD2 (5 bases each). The CDR3 loop spans 14 amino acids. Germline lookup yields CDR1 WSHSY and CDR2 SAAADI. The V end was cut by 3 bases, the J end by 0 bases, with 7 bases between. The CDR3, as DNA: TGCGCCAGCAGTGATGAGGGGAGCACAGATACGCAGTATTTT. Residues: CASSDEGSTDTQYF.